Listed below are T cell receptor beta chains from one sample, sequenced in a study of CD8 T cells in ankylosing spondylitis. MiXCR was run by TCRdb on the 5' RACE reads, yielding one entry per CDR3 protein. Among 250,000 or so distinct CDR3 sequences listed, approximately 12% were seen once. Source material: blood, either unsorted or a sorted T cell fraction (not recorded which). These receptors came from a male donor with ankylosing spondylitis or in good health (not recorded which). The CDR3 runs from the conserved cysteine through the conserved F or W. A D gene is named only where the DNA matches it firmly. Clone size is given for some rows only: seen once, a few or many times, or a class if the clone is expanded.

.	TRBV11-2	TRBJ2-3	.	CASSPLQLGRTSTDTQYF	TGTGCCAGCAGCCCCCTCCAACTAGGGAGGACTAGCACAGATACGCAGTATTTT
few	TRBV25-1	TRBJ2-7	TRBD1	CASSPTGFSYEQYF	TGTGCCAGCAGCCCGACAGGGTTCTCCTACGAGCAGTACTTC
few	TRBV7-2	TRBJ2-7	.	CASSPKGTPHYEQYF	TGTGCCAGCAGCCCTAAGGGGACCCCCCACTACGAGCAGTACTTC
few	TRBV3-1	TRBJ1-2	TRBD1	CASSQGRTGRGYTF	TGTGCCAGCAGCCAAGGGCGGACAGGGCGCGGCTACACCTTC
.	TRBV6-5	TRBJ2-2	.	CASQGGPGELFF	TGTGCCAGCCAGGGCGGGCCCGGGGAGCTGTTTTTT
few	TRBV2	TRBJ2-1	TRBD2	CASNGALGLADNEQFF	TGTGCCAGCAACGGGGCCCTGGGGCTAGCGGACAATGAGCAGTTCTTC
many	TRBV5-1	TRBJ2-5	TRBD2	CASSGTSAQETQYF	TGCGCCAGCTCCGGGACTAGCGCACAAGAGACCCAGTACTTC
many	TRBV4-1	TRBJ2-2	.	CASSPGGAGSGELFF	TGCGCCAGCAGCCCCGGCGGGGCGGGGTCCGGGGAGCTGTTTTTT
many	TRBV7-2	TRBJ2-3	.	CASSPPRDDTQYF	TGTGCCAGCAGCCCCCCTCGGGATGATACGCAGTATTTT
many	TRBV5-1	TRBJ2-1	TRBD2	CASSDPGLAGTTYNEQFF	TGCGCCAGCAGCGACCCGGGACTAGCGGGGACAACCTACAATGAGCAGTTCTTC
many	TRBV12-3/TRBV12-4	TRBJ1-1	.	CASLHAVGTEAFF	TGTGCCAGCTTGCACGCGGTGGGCACTGAAGCTTTCTTT
.	TRBV6-2/TRBV6-3	TRBJ2-2	TRBD1	CASSTGQDPNTGELFF	TGTGCCAGCAGTACGGGACAGGACCCGAACACCGGGGAGCTGTTTTTT
many	TRBV29-1	TRBJ1-2	TRBD1	CSVVGTGADPNYGYTF	TGCAGCGTTGTTGGGACAGGGGCTGACCCTAACTATGGCTACACCTTC
.	TRBV2	TRBJ2-7	.	CASSEFGYEQYF	TGTGCCAGCAGTGAATTTGGGTACGAGCAGTACTTC
many	TRBV4-1	TRBJ1-4	TRBD1	CASSQAQTGGYEKLFF	TGCGCCAGCAGCCAAGCGCAGACAGGGGGCTATGAAAAACTGTTTTTT
many	TRBV15	TRBJ2-1	.	CATSRAGRGREQFF	TGTGCCACCAGCAGAGCCGGACGCGGGCGGGAGCAGTTCTTC
many	TRBV12-3/TRBV12-4	TRBJ2-3	.	CASSLGLRNTQYF	TGTGCCAGCAGTTTAGGGTTGCGGAATACGCAGTATTTT
many	TRBV28	TRBJ2-1	TRBD1	CASSLPGTGDKNEQFF	TGTGCCAGCAGTTTACCTGGGACAGGGGATAAGAATGAGCAGTTCTTC
few	TRBV7-9	TRBJ1-3	.	CASSSPPTIYF	TGTGCCAGCAGCTCCCCGCCCACCATATATTTT
many	TRBV24-1	TRBJ2-2	.	CATSDRANTGELFF	TGTGCCACCAGTGACAGGGCAAACACCGGGGAGCTGTTTTTT
many	TRBV20-1	TRBJ2-3	.	CSADLESTDTQYF	TGCAGTGCTGACTTGGAAAGCACAGATACGCAGTATTTT
many	TRBV28	TRBJ2-1	.	CASRSDWGGQFF	TGTGCCAGCAGGTCGGACTGGGGCGGGCAGTTCTTC
many	TRBV5-1	TRBJ2-3	TRBD1	CASSFGQDPTDTQYF	TGCGCCAGCAGCTTCGGACAGGACCCCACAGATACGCAGTATTTT
many	TRBV20-1	TRBJ1-2	.	CSAWGPPNYGYTF	TGCAGTGCTTGGGGGCCACCTAACTATGGCTACACCTTC
many	TRBV20-1	TRBJ2-3	TRBD1	CTGQGGADTQYF	TGCACCGGACAAGGGGGCGCAGATACGCAGTATTTT
few	TRBV15	TRBJ2-1	TRBD1	CATSRDSGQGDYEQFF	TGTGCCACCAGCAGAGATTCGGGACAGGGGGACTATGAGCAGTTCTTC
many	TRBV10-3	TRBJ1-1	.	CAINGVMNTEAFF	TGTGCCATTAATGGGGTAATGAACACTGAAGCTTTCTTT
many	TRBV12-3/TRBV12-4	TRBJ2-7	.	CASRRTVLSYEQYF	TGTGCCAGCAGACGGACAGTCCTCTCCTACGAGCAGTACTTC
.	TRBV12-5	TRBJ1-2	.	CASGLARGTFYGYTF	TGTGCTAGTGGTTTGGCCCGGGGGACGTTCTATGGCTACACCTTC
.	TRBV3-1	TRBJ1-6	.	CASSQDASRSYNSPLHF	TGTGCCAGCAGCCAAGACGCGTCTCGCTCCTATAATTCACCCCTCCACTTT
few	TRBV4-1	TRBJ2-1	.	CASSQDSGPYNEQFF	TGCGCCAGCAGCCAAGACAGCGGCCCCTACAATGAGCAGTTCTTC
many	TRBV10-3	TRBJ1-4	TRBD1	CATATGAGEKLFF	TGTGCCACCGCGACAGGGGCCGGTGAAAAACTGTTTTTT
many	TRBV5-1	TRBJ2-7	TRBD1	CASSLSETGVGEQYF	TGCGCCAGCAGCTTGTCCGAGACAGGGGTTGGCGAGCAGTACTTC
.	TRBV7-8	TRBJ1-5	.	CASSSLQSYQPQHF	TGTGCCAGCAGCTCCCTACAGAGTTATCAGCCCCAGCATTTT
few	TRBV6-2/TRBV6-3	TRBJ2-1	TRBD2	CASGRFPGLEGNEQFF	TGTGCCAGCGGCCGTTTCCCGGGACTAGAGGGCAATGAGCAGTTCTTC
.	TRBV20-1	TRBJ2-5	.	CSAKTLNDRDVEETQYF	TGCAGTGCTAAAACACTGAACGACCGGGACGTGGAAGAGACCCAGTACTTC
.	TRBV12-3/TRBV12-4	TRBJ1-3	.	CASSFETAGNTIYF	TGTGCCAGCAGTTTTGAAACAGCTGGAAACACCATATATTTT
once	TRBV11-2	TRBJ2-1	.	CASSLAGLYNEQFF	TGTGCCAGCAGCTTAGCGGGTCTTTACAATGAGCAGTTCTTC
many	TRBV27	TRBJ2-1	TRBD2	CASSSDSGRAPNNEQFF	TGTGCCAGCAGTTCGGATAGCGGGAGGGCTCCCAACAATGAGCAGTTCTTC
.	TRBV19	TRBJ2-7	TRBD1	CASSMSGTGSIEQYF	TGTGCCAGTAGTATGTCCGGGACAGGGAGTATCGAGCAGTACTTC
many	TRBV20-1	TRBJ2-1	.	CSAYPGVAYNEQFF	TGCAGTGCTTATCCGGGGGTCGCCTACAATGAGCAGTTCTTC
.	TRBV29-1	TRBJ2-3	.	CSVPGEHTDTQYF	TGCAGCGTTCCGGGCGAACACACAGATACGCAGTATTTT
.	TRBV6-4	TRBJ2-2	.	CASSDSPGANTGELFF	TGTGCCAGCAGTGACTCTCCAGGAGCCAACACCGGGGAGCTGTTTTTT
many	TRBV5-1	TRBJ2-1	TRBD2	CASSLGGGVDEQFF	TGCGCCAGCAGCTTGGGGGGAGGGGTCGATGAGCAGTTCTTC